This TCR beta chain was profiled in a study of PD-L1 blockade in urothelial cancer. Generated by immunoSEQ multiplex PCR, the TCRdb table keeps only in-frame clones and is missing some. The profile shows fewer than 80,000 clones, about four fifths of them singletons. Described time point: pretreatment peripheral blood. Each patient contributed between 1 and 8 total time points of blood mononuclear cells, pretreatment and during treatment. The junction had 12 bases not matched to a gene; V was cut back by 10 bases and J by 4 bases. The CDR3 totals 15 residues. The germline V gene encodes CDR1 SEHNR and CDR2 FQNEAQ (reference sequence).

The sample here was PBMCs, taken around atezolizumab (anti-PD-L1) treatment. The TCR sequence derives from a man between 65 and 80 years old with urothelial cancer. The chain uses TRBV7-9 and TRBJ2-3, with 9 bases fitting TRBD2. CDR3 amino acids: CAIVEGSGSADTQYF. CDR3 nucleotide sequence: TGTGCCATCGTTGAGGGTAGCGGGAGCGCAGATACGCAGTATTTT.